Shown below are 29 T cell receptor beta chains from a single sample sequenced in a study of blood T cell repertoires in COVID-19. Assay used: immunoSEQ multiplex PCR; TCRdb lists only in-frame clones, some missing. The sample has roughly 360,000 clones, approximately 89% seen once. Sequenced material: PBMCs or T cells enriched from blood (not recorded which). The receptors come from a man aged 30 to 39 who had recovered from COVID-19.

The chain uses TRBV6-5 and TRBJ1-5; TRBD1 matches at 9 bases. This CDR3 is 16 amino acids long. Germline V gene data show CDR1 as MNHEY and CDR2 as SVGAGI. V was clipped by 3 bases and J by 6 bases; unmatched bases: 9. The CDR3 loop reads CASSYSGTGLGQPQHF. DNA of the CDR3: TGTGCCAGCAGTTATTCCGGGACAGGGCTGGGTCAGCCCCAGCATTTT.

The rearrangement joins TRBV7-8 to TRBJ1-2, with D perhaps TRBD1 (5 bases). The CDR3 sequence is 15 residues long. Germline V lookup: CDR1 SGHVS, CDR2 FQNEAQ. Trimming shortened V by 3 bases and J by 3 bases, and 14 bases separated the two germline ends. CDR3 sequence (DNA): TGTGCCAGCAGCTTTGGTCCCGGAGGGGACTATGGCTACACCTTC. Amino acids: CASSFGPGGDYGYTF.

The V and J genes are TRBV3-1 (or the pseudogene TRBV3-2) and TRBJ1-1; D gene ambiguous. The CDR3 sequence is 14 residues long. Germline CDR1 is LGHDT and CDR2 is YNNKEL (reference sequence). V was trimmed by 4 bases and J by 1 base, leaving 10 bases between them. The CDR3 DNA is TGTGCCAGCAGCCCTATGGAGGCGAACACTGAAGCTTTCTTT. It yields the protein CASSPMEANTEAFF.

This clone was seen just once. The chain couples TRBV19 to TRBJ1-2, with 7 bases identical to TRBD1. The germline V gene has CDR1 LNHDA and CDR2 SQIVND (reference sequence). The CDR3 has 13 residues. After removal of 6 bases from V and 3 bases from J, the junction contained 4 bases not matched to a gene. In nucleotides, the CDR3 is TGTGCCAGTAGAGGACAGGCGCACTATGGCTACACCTTC. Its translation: CASRGQAHYGYTF.

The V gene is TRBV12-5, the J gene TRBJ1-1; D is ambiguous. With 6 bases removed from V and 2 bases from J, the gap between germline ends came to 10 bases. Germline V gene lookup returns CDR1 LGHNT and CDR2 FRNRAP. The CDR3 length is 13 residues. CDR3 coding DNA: TGTGCTAGTGGCTTCCCCCGTAACACTGAAGCTTTCTTT. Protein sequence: CASGFPRNTEAFF. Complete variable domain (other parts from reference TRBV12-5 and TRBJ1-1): DARVTQTPRHKVTEMGQEVTMRCQPILGHNTVFWYRQTMMQGLELLAYFRNRAPLDDSGMPKDRFSAEMPDATLATLKIQPSEPRDSAVYFCASGFPRNTEAFFGQGTRLTVV.

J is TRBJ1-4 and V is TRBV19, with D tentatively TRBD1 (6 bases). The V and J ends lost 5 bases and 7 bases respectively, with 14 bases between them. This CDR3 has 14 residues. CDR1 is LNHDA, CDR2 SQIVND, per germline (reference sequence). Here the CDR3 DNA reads TGTGCCAGTAGTTCACAGGGTAGGAGTGAAAAACTGTTTTTT. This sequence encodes CASSSQGRSEKLFF.

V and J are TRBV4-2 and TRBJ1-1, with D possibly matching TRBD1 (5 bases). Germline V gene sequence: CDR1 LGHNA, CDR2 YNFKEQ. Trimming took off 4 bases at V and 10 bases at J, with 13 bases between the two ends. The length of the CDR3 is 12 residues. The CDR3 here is CASSREDSRAFF. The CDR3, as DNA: TGTGCCAGCAGCCGAGAAGACAGTCGAGCTTTCTTT.

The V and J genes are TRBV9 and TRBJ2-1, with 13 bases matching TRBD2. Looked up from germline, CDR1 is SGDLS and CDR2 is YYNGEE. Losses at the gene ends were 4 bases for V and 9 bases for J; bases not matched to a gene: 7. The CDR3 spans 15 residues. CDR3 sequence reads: CASSYTSGGAPEQFF. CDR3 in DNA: TGTGCCAGCAGCTATACTAGCGGGGGGGCTCCTGAGCAGTTCTTC.

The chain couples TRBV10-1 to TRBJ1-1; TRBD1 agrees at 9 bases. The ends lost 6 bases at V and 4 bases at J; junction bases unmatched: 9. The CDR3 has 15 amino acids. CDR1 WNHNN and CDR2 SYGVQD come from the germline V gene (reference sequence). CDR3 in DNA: TGCGCCAGCAGCGAGGGACAGGGTGGAATCACTGAAGCTTTCTTT. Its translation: CASSEGQGGITEAFF.

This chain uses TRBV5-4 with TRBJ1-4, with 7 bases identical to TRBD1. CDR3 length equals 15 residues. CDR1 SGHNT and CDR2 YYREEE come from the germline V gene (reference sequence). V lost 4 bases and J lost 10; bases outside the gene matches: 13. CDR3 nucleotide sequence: TGTGCCAGCAGCCTAGCCGGGACAGCAGTGGGAAAACTGTTTTTT. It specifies CASSLAGTAVGKLFF.

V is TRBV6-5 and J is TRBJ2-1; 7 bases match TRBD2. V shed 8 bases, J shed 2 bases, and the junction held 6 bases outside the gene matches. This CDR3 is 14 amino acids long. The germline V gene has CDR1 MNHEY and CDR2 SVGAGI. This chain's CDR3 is CASGSGGAYNEQFF. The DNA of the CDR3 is TGTGCCAGCGGTAGTGGGGGGGCCTACAATGAGCAGTTCTTC.

CDR3 loop: CASSLAGREGEKLFF. As DNA, the CDR3 is TGCGCCAGCAGCTTGGCCGGCAGGGAGGGTGAAAAACTGTTTTTT. The chain recombines TRBV5-1 with TRBJ1-4; perhaps TRBD1 as D (5 bases). The CDR3 totals 15 residues. Germline lookup yields CDR1 SGHRS and CDR2 YFSETQ. V lost 0 bases and J lost 7, with 13 bases in between.

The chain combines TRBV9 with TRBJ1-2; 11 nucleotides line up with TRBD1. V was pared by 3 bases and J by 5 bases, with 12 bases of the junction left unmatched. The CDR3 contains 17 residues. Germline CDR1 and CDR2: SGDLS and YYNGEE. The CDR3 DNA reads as TGTGCCAGCAGCGCCGGACAGGGGGCCTTTGTAGGTTATGGCTACACCTTC. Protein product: CASSAGQGAFVGYGYTF.

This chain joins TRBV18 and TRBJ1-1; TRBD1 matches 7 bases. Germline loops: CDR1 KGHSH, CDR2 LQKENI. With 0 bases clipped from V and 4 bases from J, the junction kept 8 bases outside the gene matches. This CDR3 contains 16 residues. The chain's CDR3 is CASSPPAGGVSTEAFF. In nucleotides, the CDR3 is TGTGCCAGCTCACCACCGGCAGGGGGTGTTTCCACTGAAGCTTTCTTT.

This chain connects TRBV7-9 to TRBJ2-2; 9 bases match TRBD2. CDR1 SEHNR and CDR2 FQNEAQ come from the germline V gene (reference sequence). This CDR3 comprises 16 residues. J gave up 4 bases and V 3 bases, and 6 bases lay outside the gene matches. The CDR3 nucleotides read TGTGCCAGCAGCTTCGGTTCTAGCGGGACCACCGGGGAGCTGTTTTTT. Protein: CASSFGSSGTTGELFF.

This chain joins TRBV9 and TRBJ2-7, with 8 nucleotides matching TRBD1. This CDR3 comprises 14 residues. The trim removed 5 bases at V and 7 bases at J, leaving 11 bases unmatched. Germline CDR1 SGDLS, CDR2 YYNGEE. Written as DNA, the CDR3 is TGTGCCAGCAGTAGAGGACAGGGAGTGGGGGAGCAGTACTTC. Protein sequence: CASSRGQGVGEQYF.

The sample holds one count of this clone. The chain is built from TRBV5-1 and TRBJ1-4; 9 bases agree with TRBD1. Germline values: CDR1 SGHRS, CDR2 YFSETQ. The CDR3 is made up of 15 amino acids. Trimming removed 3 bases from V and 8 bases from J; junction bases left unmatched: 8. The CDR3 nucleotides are TGCGCCAGCAGCTCCGGTGGACAGGGGTGGGAAAAACTGTTTTTT. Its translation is CASSSGGQGWEKLFF. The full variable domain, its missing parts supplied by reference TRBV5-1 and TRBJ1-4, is KAGVTQTPRYLIKTRGQQVTLSCSPISGHRSVSWYQQTPGQGLQFLFEYFSETQRNKGNFPGRFSGRQFSNSRSEMNVSTLELGDSALYLCASSSGGQGWEKLFFGSGTQLSVL.

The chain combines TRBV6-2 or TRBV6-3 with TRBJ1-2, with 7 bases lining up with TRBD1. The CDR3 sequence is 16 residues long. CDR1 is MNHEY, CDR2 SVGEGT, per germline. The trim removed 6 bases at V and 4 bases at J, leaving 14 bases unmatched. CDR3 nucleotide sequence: TGTGCCAGCAGCCCACCCTGGACAGGAGGCTCCTATGGCTACACCTTC. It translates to CASSPPWTGGSYGYTF.

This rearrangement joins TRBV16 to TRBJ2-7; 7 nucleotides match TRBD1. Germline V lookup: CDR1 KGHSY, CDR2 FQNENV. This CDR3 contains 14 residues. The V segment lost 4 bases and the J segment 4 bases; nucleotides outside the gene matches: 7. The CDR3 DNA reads TGTGCCAGCAGCCCCGAGGGGGCAGAATACGAGCAGTACTTC. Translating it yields CASSPEGAEYEQYF.

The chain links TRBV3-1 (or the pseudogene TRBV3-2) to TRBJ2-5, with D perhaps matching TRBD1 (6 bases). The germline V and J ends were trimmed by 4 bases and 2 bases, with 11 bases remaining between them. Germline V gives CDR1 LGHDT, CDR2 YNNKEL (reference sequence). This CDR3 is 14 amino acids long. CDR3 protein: CASSPRTDQETQYF. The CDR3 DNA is TGTGCCAGCAGCCCCAGGACAGATCAAGAGACCCAGTACTTC.

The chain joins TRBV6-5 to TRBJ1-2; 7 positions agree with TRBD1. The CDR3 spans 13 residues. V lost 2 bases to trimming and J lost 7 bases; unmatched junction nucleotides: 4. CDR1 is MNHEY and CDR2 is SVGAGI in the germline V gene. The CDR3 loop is CASSYRGPAGYTF. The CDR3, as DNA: TGTGCCAGCAGTTACAGGGGGCCGGCTGGCTACACCTTC.

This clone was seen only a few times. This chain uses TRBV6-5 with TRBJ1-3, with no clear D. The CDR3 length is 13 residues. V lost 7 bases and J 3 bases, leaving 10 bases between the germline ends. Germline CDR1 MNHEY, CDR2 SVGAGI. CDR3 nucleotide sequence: TGTGCCAGCAAGGAGATCGGTGGAAACACCATATATTTT. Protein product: CASKEIGGNTIYF.

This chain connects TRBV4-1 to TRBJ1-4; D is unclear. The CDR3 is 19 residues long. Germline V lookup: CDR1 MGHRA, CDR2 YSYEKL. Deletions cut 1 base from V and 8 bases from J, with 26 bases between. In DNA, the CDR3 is TGCGCCAGCAGCCAAGGCGCTGAGGGTACGCAGACCCTGAAGGAAAAACTGTTTTTT. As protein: CASSQGAEGTQTLKEKLFF.

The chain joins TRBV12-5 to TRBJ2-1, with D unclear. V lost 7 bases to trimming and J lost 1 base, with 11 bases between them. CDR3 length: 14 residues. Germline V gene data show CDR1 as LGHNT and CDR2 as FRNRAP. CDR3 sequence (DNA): TGTGCTAGTGTTAATAGCCTTTCCTACAATGAGCAGTTCTTC. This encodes CASVNSLSYNEQFF.

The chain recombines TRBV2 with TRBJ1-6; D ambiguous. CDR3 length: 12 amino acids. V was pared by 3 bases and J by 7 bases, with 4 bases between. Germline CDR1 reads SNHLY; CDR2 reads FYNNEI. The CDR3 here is CASSDQNSPLHF. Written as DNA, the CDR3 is TGTGCCAGCAGTGATCAGAATTCACCCCTCCACTTT.

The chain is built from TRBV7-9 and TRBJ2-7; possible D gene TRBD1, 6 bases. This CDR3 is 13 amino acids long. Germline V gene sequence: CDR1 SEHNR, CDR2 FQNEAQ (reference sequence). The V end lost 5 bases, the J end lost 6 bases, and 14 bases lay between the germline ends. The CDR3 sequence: CASSNRQAREQYF. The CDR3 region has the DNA TGTGCCAGCAGCAACCGACAGGCCCGCGAGCAGTACTTC.

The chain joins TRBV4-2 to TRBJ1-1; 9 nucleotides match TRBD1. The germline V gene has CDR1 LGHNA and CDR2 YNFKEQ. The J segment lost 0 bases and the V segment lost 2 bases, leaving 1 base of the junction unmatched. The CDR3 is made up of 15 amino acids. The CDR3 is CASSQWDRVNTEAFF. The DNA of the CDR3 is TGTGCCAGCAGCCAATGGGACAGGGTGAACACTGAAGCTTTCTTT.

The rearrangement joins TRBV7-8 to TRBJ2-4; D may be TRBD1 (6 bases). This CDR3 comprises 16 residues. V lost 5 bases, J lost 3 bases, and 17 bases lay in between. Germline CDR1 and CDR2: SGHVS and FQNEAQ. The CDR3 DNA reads TGTGCCAGCAGCCCCCGACACGAGACAGGCAAAAACATTCAGTACTTC. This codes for CASSPRHETGKNIQYF.

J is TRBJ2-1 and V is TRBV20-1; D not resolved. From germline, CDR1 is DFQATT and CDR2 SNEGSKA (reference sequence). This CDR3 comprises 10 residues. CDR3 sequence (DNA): TGCAAACCTTCCGGCAATGAGCAGTTCTTC. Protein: CKPSGNEQFF.